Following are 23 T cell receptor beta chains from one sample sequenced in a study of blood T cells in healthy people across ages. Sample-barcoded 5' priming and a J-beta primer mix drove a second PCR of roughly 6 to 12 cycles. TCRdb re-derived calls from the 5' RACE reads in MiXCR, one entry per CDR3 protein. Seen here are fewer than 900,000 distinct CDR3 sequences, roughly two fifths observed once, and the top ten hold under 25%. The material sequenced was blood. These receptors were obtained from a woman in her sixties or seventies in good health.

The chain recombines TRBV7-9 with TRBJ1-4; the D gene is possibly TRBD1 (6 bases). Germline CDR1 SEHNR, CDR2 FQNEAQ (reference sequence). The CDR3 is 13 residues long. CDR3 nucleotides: TGTGCTTACCCAGGGGACACCAATGAAAAACTGTTTTTT. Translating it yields CAYPGDTNEKLFF.

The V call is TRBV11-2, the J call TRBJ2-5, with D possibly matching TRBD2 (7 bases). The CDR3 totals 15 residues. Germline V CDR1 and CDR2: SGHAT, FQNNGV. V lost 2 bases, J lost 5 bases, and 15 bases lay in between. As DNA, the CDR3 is TGTGCCAGCAGCTTATGGGGGGGCCTCCAGGAGACCCAGTACTTC. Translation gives CASSLWGGLQETQYF.

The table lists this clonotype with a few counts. CDR3: CASSQGTGTSFHEQFF. CDR3 bases: TGCGCCAGCAGCCAAGGAACCGGGACTAGTTTTCATGAGCAGTTCTTC. The rearrangement links TRBV4-3 to TRBJ2-1; 8 nucleotides line up with TRBD2. Germline CDR1 reads LGHNA; CDR2 reads YSLEER. The CDR3 is 16 amino acids. The trim removed 1 base at V and 8 bases at J, leaving 10 bases unmatched.

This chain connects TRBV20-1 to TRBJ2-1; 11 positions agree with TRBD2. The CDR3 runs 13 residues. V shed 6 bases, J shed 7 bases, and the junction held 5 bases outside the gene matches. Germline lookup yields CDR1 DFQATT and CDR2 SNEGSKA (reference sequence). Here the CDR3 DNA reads TGCAGTGCGACTAGCGGGATTTTTAATGAGCAGTTCTTC. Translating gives CSATSGIFNEQFF.

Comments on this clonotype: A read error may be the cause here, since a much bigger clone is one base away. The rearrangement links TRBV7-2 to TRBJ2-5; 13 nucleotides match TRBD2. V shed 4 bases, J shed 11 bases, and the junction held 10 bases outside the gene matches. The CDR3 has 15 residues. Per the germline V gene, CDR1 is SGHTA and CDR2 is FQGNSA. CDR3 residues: CASSCGLAGVVEQYF. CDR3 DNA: TGTGCCAGCAGCTGCGGACTAGCGGGAGTAGTTGAGCAGTACTTC.

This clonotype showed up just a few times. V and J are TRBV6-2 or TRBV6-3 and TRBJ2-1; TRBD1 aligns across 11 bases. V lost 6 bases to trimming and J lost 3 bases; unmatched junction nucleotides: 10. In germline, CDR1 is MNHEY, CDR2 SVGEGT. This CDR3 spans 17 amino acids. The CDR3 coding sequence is TGTGCCAGCAGCGCCCCCCCCGGGACAGGGGGCTACAATGAGCAGTTCTTC. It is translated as CASSAPPGTGGYNEQFF.

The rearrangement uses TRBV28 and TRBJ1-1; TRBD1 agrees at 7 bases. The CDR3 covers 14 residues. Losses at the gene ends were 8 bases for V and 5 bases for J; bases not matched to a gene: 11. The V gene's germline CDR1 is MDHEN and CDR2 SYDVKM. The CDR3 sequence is CASPPAGGVTEAFF. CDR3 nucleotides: TGTGCCAGCCCCCCCGCAGGGGGAGTTACTGAAGCTTTCTTT.

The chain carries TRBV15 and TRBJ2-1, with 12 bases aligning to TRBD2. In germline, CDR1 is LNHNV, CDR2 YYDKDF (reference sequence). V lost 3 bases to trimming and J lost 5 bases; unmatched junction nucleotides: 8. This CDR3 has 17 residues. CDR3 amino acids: CATSRSLTSGGHNEQFF. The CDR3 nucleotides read TGTGCCACCAGCAGGTCCCTGACTAGCGGGGGCCACAATGAGCAGTTCTTC.

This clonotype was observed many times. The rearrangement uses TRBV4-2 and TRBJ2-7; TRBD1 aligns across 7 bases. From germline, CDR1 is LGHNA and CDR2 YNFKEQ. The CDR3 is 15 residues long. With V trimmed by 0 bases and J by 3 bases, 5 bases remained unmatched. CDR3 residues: CASSQDRGGGYEQYF. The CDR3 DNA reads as TGTGCCAGCAGCCAAGATAGAGGGGGCGGCTACGAGCAGTACTTC.

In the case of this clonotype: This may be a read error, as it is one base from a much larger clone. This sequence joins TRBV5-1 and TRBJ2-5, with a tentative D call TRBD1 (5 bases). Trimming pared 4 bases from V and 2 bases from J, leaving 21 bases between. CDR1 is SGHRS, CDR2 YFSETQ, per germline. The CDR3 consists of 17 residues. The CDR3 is CASSSWGSGREQETQYF. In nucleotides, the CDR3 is TGCGCCAGCAGCAGTTGGGGCTCAGGGCGTGAACAAGAGACCCAGTACTTC.

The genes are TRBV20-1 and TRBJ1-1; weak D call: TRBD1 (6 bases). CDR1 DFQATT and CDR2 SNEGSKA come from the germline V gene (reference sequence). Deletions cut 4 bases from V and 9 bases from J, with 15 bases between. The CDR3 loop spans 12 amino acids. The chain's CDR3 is CSATRGGEKAFF. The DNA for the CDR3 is TGCAGTGCTACGCGAGGGGGAGAAAAAGCTTTCTTT.

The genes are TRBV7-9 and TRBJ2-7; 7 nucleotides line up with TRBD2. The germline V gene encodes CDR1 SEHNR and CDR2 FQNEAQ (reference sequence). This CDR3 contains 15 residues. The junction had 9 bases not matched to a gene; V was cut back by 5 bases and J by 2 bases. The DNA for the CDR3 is TGTGCCAGCAGCCGAGTAACGGGGGGAACCTACGAGCAGTACTTC. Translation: CASSRVTGGTYEQYF.

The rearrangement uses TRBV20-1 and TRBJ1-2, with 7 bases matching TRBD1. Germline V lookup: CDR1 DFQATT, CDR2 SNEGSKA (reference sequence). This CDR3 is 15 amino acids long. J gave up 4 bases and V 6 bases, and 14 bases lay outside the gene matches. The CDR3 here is CSAVRQGSLSYGYTF. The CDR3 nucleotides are TGCAGTGCGGTCAGACAGGGATCGCTATCCTATGGCTACACCTTC.

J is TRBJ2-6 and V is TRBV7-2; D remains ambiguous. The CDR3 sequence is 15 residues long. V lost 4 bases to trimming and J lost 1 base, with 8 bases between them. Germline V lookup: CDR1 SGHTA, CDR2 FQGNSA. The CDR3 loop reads CASSWADSGANVLTF. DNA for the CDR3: TGTGCCAGCAGCTGGGCCGATTCTGGGGCCAACGTCCTGACTTTC.

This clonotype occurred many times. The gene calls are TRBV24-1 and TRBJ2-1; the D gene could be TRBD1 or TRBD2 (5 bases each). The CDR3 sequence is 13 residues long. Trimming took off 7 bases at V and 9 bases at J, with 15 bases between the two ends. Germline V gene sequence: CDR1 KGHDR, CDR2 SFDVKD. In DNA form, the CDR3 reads TGTGCCACCAGGGGGAGTTGGGACGGTGAGCAGTTCTTC. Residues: CATRGSWDGEQFF.

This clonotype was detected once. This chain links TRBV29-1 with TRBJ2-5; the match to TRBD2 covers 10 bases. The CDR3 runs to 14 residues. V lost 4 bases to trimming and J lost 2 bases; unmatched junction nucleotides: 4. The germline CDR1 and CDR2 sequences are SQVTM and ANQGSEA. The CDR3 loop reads CSVAVAGGQETQYF. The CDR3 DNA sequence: TGCAGCGTTGCCGTAGCGGGAGGACAAGAGACCCAGTACTTC.

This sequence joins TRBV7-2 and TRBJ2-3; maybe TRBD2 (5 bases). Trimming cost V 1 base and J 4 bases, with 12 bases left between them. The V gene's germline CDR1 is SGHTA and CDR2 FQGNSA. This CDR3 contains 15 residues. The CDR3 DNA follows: TGTGCCAGCAGCTTAGACGGGGTGGTGGCAGATACGCAGTATTTT. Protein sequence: CASSLDGVVADTQYF. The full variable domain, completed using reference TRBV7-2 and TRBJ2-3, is GAGVSQSPSNKVTEKGKDVELRCDPISGHTALYWYRQSLGQGLEFLIYFQGNSAPDKSGLPSDRFSAERTGGSVSTLTIQRTQQEDSAVYLCASSLDGVVADTQYFGPGTRLTVL.

CDR3 residues: CASRWTPGGASGYTF. The CDR3 region has the DNA TGTGCCAGCAGATGGACCCCAGGGGGCGCAAGTGGCTACACCTTC. The V gene is TRBV6-2 or TRBV6-3, the J gene TRBJ1-2, with 8 nucleotides matching TRBD1. The germline CDR1 and CDR2 sequences are MNHEY and SVGEGT. The CDR3 covers 15 residues. Trimming removed 6 bases from V and 7 bases from J; junction bases left unmatched: 13.

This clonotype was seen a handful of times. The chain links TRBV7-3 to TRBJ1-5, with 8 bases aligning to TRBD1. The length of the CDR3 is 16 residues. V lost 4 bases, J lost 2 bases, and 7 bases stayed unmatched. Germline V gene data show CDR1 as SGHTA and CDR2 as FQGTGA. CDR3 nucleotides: TGTGCCAGCAGCTCCCCAGGACAGGGACGCAATCAGCCCCAGCATTTT. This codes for CASSSPGQGRNQPQHF.

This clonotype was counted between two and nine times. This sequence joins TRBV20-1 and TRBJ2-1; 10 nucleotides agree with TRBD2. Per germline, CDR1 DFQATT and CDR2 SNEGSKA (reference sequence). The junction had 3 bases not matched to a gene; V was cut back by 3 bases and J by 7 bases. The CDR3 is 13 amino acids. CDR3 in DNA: TGCAGTGCTAGCAGCGGGAGGGAAAATGAGCAGTTCTTC. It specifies CSASSGRENEQFF.

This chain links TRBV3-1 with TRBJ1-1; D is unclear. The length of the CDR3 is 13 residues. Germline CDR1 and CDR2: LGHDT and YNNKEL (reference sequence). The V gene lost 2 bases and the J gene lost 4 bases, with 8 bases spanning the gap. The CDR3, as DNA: TGTGCCAGCAGCCAAAAGGGTCTCACTGAAGCTTTCTTT. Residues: CASSQKGLTEAFF.

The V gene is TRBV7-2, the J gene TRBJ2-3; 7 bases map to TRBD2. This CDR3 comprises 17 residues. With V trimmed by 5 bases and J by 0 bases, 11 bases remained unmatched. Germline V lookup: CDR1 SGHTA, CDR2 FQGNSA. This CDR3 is CASSARLSGTSTDTQYF. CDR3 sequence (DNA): TGTGCCAGCAGCGCCCGGCTGAGCGGGACTAGCACAGATACGCAGTATTTT.

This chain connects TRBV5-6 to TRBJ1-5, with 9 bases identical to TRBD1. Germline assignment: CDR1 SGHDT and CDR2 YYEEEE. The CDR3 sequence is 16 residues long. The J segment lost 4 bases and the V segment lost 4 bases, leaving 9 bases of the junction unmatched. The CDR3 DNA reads TGTGCCAGCAGCCGTCTGACAGGGGGGCGAAATCAGCCCCAGCATTTT. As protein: CASSRLTGGRNQPQHF.